Listed below are T cell receptor beta chains from one sample, sequenced in a study of CD8+CD57+ T cells in acquired aplastic anemia. A single record per CDR3 protein comes from TCRdb applying MiXCR to the reads. The data contain about 470,000 distinct CDR3 sequences, roughly a third of them seen just once; the ten biggest clones take up approximately 0.82%. Sequencing input: sorted CD4+, CD8+, or CD8+CD57+ T cells (not recorded which) from PBMCs. These receptors originate from a human donor with aplastic anemia. The CDR3 runs from the conserved cysteine through the conserved F or W. D genes are given only for firm matches. Expanded clones get a size class; other rows say once, few or many, or leave the size out.

clone size	V gene	J gene	D gene	CDR3 DNA	CDR3 protein
NA	TRBV7-2	TRBJ1-5	TRBD1	TGTGCCGGCAGCCAAGTGACAGGGGGCAATCAGCCCCAGCATTTT	CAGSQVTGGNQPQHF
NA	TRBV25-1	TRBJ2-3	TRBD2	TGTGCCAGCAGTGTAATCTGGACTAGCGGGACAGATACGCAGTATTTT	CASSVIWTSGTDTQYF
many	TRBV19	TRBJ2-1	NA	TGTGCCAGTAGGAGCCTAGACACCTACAATGAGCAGTTCTTC	CASRSLDTYNEQFF
NA	TRBV27	TRBJ2-7	TRBD2	TGTGCCAGCAGAGTAGCGGGTTACTCCTACGAGCAGTACTTC	CASRVAGYSYEQYF
few	TRBV4-3	TRBJ1-2	NA	TGCGCCAGCAGCCAAGATAGCCCGACGACATCTGGCTACACCTTC	CASSQDSPTTSGYTF
few	TRBV28	TRBJ1-2	TRBD1	TGTGCCAGCAGGGGGGGACAGGCGATCTATGGCTACACCTTC	CASRGGQAIYGYTF
NA	TRBV5-1	TRBJ1-4	TRBD1	TGCGCCAGCAGCCTACGACAGGGGGGTGGTGAAAAACTGTTTTTC	CASSLRQGGGEKLFF
NA	TRBV7-9	TRBJ2-2	NA	TGTGCCAGCAGCTTAGTAACAGGGATGAACACCGGGGAGCTGTTTTTT	CASSLVTGMNTGELFF
many	TRBV10-2	TRBJ1-2	NA	TGCGCCAGCAGTGAGTTTGGATCTGAACCTAACTATGGCTACACCTTC	CASSEFGSEPNYGYTF
many	TRBV29-1	TRBJ2-3	NA	TGCAGCGTTGCCGGGGCCAGCACAGATACGCAGTATTTT	CSVAGASTDTQYF
many	TRBV12-3/TRBV12-4	TRBJ1-2	TRBD1	TGTGCCAGCAGTCCCCCAGGGGGAGGCGGCTACACCTTC	CASSPPGGGGYTF
few	TRBV30	TRBJ2-7	NA	TGTGCCTGGAGTAGGGGCCCTGCCGTGGGGGAGCAGTACTTC	CAWSRGPAVGEQYF
NA	TRBV7-3	TRBJ2-2	NA	TGTGCCAGCAGCTTAATTCCGTCCCAGGGAAGTTTTACCGGGGAGCTGTTTTTT	CASSLIPSQGSFTGELFF
NA	TRBV5-1	TRBJ2-2	NA	TGCGTCAGCAAGGAGGCTACGAACACCGGGGAGCTGTTTTTT	CVSKEATNTGELFF
few	TRBV9	TRBJ2-3	TRBD1	TGTGCCAGCAGCGCACGGGACAGGGAGGCAGATACGCAGTATTTT	CASSARDREADTQYF
many	TRBV16	TRBJ2-7	NA	TGTGCCAGCAGCCAAGGGTCCGGGGCCTCCTACGAGCAGTACTTC	CASSQGSGASYEQYF
many	TRBV19	TRBJ2-7	NA	TGTGCCAGTAGTGATACAGGGAACGAGCAGTACTTC	CASSDTGNEQYF
many	TRBV10-3	TRBJ2-5	TRBD2	TGTGCCATCAGTGAGTCGGCCCCCGGACTAGCGGGAGTAAAGCGAGAGACCCAGTACTTC	CAISESAPGLAGVKRETQYF
few	TRBV28	TRBJ2-7	NA	TGTGCCAGCAGTTTTGAGGACGGACTATACGAGCGGCAGTACTTC	CASSFEDGLYERQYF
NA	TRBV19	TRBJ2-2	NA	TGTGCCAGTAGTGTCAACAGGACCGGGGAGCTGTTTTTT	CASSVNRTGELFF
NA	TRBV25-1	TRBJ2-7	TRBD2	TGTGCCAGCAGTGATGCCCTAGCGGGGTGCGAGCAGTACTTC	CASSDALAGCEQYF
NA	TRBV15	TRBJ2-7	TRBD2	TGTGCCACCAGCCCCGGGGGGGATTCCTACGAGCAGTACTTC	CATSPGGDSYEQYF
NA	TRBV6-5	TRBJ1-2	TRBD1	TGTGCCAGCACCAGGGGGGGTGGCTACACCTTC	CASTRGGGYTF
few	TRBV7-6	TRBJ1-4	NA	TGTGCCAGCAGCAGAGGACAGTTTGCAACTAATGAAAAACTGTTTTTT	CASSRGQFATNEKLFF
NA	TRBV14	TRBJ2-3	NA	TGTGCCAGCGGCATGAAGGTTATCGATACGCAGTATTTT	CASGMKVIDTQYF
NA	TRBV3-1	TRBJ1-2	NA	TGTGCCAGCAGCCCCCTCGGGACTAATGGCTACACCTTC	CASSPLGTNGYTF
many	TRBV7-3	TRBJ2-1	NA	TGTGCCAGCAGCCGACACGGGACGTTCAATGAGCAGTTCTTC	CASSRHGTFNEQFF
NA	TRBV29-1	TRBJ1-2	NA	TGCAGCGTTGATCGGACGGAGAACTATGGCTACACCTTC	CSVDRTENYGYTF